The clone carrying this T cell receptor beta chain has only a few counts. Its target is unknown. This entry belongs to a study of spatial heterogeneity in lung cancer. Overall study results and limits: The study found ubiquitous expanded tumor TCRs in blood more at resection than follow-up.

V shed 11 bases, J shed 5 bases, and the junction held 4 bases outside the gene matches. The germline CDR1 and CDR2 sequences are MDHEN and SYDVKM. CDR3 length: 12 residues. Described time point: blood at routine non-recurrence follow-up after resection. Unsorted samples of tumor, nontumor lung or frozen PBMC had their whole RNA sequenced. TCRdb processed the 5' RACE reads anew with MiXCR; each CDR3 protein has one entry. The sample records around 47,000 distinct CDR3 sequences, 6.5% to 7.5% being singletons. The chain has TRBV28 and TRBJ1-1, with 11 bases identical to TRBD1. The sequence was collected from a female donor with early-stage non-small cell lung cancer. Sequences were derived from PBMCs, sampled at follow-up. CDR3 in amino acids: CAAGTGGTEAFF. The CDR3 DNA sequence: TGTGCCGCCGGGACAGGGGGAACTGAAGCTTTCTTT.